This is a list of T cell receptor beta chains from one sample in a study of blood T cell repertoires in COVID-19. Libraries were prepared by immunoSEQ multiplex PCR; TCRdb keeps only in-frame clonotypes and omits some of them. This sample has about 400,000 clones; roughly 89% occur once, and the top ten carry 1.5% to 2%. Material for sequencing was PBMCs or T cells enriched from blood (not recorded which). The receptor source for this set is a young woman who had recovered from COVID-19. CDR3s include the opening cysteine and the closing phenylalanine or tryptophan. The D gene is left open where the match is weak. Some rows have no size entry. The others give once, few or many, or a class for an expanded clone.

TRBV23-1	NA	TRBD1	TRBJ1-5	CASSLRQGRFQPQHF	TGCGCCAGCAGTCTCCGACAGGGAAGGTTTCAGCCCCAGCATTTT
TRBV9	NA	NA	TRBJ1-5	CASSVVRGNQPQHF	TGTGCCAGCAGCGTAGTGAGGGGCAATCAGCCCCAGCATTTT
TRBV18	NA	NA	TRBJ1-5	CASSPHPNHQPQHF	TGTGCCAGCTCACCACACCCTAATCATCAGCCCCAGCATTTT
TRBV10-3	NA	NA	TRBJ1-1	CAISEQANTEAFF	TGTGCCATCAGTGAACAGGCGAACACTGAAGCTTTCTTT
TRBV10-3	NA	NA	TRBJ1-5	CAIGREAGNQPQHF	TGTGCCATCGGGAGGGAAGCCGGCAATCAGCCCCAGCATTTT
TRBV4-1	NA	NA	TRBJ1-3	CASSQWTDGVGGNTIYF	TGCGCCAGCAGCCAATGGACCGACGGGGTAGGGGGAAACACCATATATTTT
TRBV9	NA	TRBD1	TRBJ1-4	CASSVDRGPDEKLFF	TGTGCCAGCAGCGTCGACAGGGGGCCAGATGAAAAACTGTTTTTT
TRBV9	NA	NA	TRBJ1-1	CASSVDMMNTEAFF	TGTGCCAGCAGCGTAGACATGATGAACACTGAAGCTTTCTTT
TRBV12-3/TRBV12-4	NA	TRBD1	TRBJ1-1	CASSTTGGTEAFF	TGTGCCAGCAGTACTACAGGGGGTACTGAAGCTTTCTTT
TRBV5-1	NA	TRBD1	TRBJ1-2	CASGGVSGQGEGNYGYTF	TGCGCCAGCGGCGGGGTTTCGGGACAGGGTGAGGGGAACTATGGCTACACCTTC
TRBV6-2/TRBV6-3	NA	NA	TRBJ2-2	CASSYSKGSVRTGGELFF	TGTGCCAGCAGTTACTCGAAAGGAAGCGTACGAACGGGCGGGGAGCTGTTTTTT
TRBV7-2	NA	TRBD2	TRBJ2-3	CASSLATSGVTQYF	TGTGCCAGCAGCTTGGCGACTAGCGGGGTTACGCAGTATTTT
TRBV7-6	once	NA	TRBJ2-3	CASSLASGDTQYF	TGTGCCAGCAGCTTAGCGTCAGGAGATACGCAGTATTTT
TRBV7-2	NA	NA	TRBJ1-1	CASSLAHGEVMNTEAFF	TGTGCCAGCAGCTTAGCGCACGGGGAGGTAATGAACACTGAAGCTTTCTTT
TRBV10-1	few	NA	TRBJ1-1	CASSSTANTEAFF	TGCGCCAGCAGTTCAACAGCAAACACTGAAGCTTTCTTT
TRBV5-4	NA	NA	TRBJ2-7	CASSLVLVQGMVYEQYF	TGTGCCAGCAGCTTGGTCCTCGTACAGGGTATGGTCTACGAGCAGTACTTC
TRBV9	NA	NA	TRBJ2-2	CASSLRTGELFF	TGTGCCAGCAGCCTAAGAACCGGGGAGCTGTTTTTT
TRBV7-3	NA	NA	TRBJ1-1	CASSVGAGTLNTEAFF	TGTGCCAGCAGCGTCGGGGCCGGGACACTGAACACTGAAGCTTTCTTT
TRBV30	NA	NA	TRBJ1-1	CAWSGTGNTEAFF	TGTGCCTGGAGTGGAACAGGGAACACTGAAGCTTTCTTT
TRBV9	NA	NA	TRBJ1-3	CASSTSADRSRGNTIYF	TGTGCCAGCAGCACCTCTGCCGACAGGTCGAGAGGAAACACCATATATTTT
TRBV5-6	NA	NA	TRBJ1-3	CASSLVSAASSGNTIYF	TGTGCCAGCAGCTTGGTATCTGCTGCTAGCTCTGGAAACACCATATATTTT
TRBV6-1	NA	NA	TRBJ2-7	CASSEAGGHSYEQYF	TGTGCCAGCAGTGAAGCGGGAGGCCACTCCTACGAGCAGTACTTC
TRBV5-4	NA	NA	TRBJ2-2	CASSGVQGYTGELFF	TGTGCCAGCAGCGGGGTCCAGGGATACACCGGGGAGCTGTTTTTT